This is a list of T cell receptor beta chains from one sample in a study of shared clonotypes between healthy human individuals. Libraries were prepared by immunoSEQ multiplex PCR; TCRdb keeps only in-frame clonotypes and omits some of them. The sample has 980,000 or so clones, about three quarters seen once. The sequenced sample was memory CD4+ T cells sorted from blood. These receptors all stem from a man aged 18-30 years in good health. CDR3s include the opening cysteine and the closing phenylalanine or tryptophan. A D gene is named only where the DNA matches it firmly. Part of the rows lack a size; the others show once, few, many or a class for expanded clones.

d_call,v_call,j_call,clone_size,cdr3_nt,cdr3_aa
.,TRBV5-4,TRBJ1-6,.,TGTGCCAGCAGCTTGGTTAATCGTCGGAGCTCCTATAATTCACCCCTCCACTTT,CASSLVNRRSSYNSPLHF
TRBD1,TRBV2,TRBJ1-4,.,TGTGCCAGCAAGGGACAGGGGGCGTCGCATGAAAAACTGTTTTTT,CASKGQGASHEKLFF
.,TRBV20-1,TRBJ1-1,few,TGCAGTGCCGAATTGAACACTGAAGCTTTCTTT,CSAELNTEAFF
.,TRBV5-1,TRBJ1-1,.,TGCGCCAGCAAAAAGGGTCGCCTCAGACCCCGGGGTGGTGACACTGAAGCTTTCTTT,CASKKGRLRPRGGDTEAFF
TRBD2,TRBV27,TRBJ2-7,few,TGTGCCAGCGCGGGGTATAGCGGGAGCTACGAGCAGTACTTC,CASAGYSGSYEQYF
TRBD2,TRBV2,TRBJ2-5,.,TGTGCCAGCAGTGCGGGACTAGCGGTAGAGACCCAGTACTTC,CASSAGLAVETQYF
.,TRBV5-1,TRBJ1-5,.,TGCGCCAGCTGTTTTTCCACTGAAAAGACACGCGGAAGGAATCAGCCCCAGCATTTT,CASCFSTEKTRGRNQPQHF
.,TRBV27,TRBJ2-7,.,TGTGCCAGCAGTCCCCGTAGGACCCACGAGCAGTACTTC,CASSPRRTHEQYF
.,TRBV7-5,TRBJ2-1,.,TGTGCCAGAAGCCCTGCTAGGGCCAATTCCTACAATGAGCAGTTCTTC,CARSPARANSYNEQFF
.,TRBV21-1,TRBJ2-3,few,TGTGCCAGCAGCAAAGTACGACGTCGCACAGATACGCAGTATTTT,CASSKVRRRTDTQYF
.,TRBV7-2,TRBJ2-3,many,TGTGCCAGCAGACTGCAGGGCGGACCTAGCACAGATACGCAGTATTTT,CASRLQGGPSTDTQYF
TRBD2,TRBV5-4,TRBJ2-7,.,TGTGCCAGCAGCTTCGGGGGTAGCGGGAGGAACCCCTACGAGCAGTACTTC,CASSFGGSGRNPYEQYF
.,TRBV6-1,TRBJ2-7,.,TGTGCCAGCAGTGAAGTTGGGACCTACGAGCAGTACTTC,CASSEVGTYEQYF
.,TRBV6-5,TRBJ1-2,once,TGTGCCAGCAGACCCGGAGGGCATTATGGCTACACCTTC,CASRPGGHYGYTF
.,TRBV5-1,TRBJ1-5,.,TGCGCCAGCAGCTTGGAAGGGTGGACTAGCAATCAGCCCCAGCATTTT,CASSLEGWTSNQPQHF